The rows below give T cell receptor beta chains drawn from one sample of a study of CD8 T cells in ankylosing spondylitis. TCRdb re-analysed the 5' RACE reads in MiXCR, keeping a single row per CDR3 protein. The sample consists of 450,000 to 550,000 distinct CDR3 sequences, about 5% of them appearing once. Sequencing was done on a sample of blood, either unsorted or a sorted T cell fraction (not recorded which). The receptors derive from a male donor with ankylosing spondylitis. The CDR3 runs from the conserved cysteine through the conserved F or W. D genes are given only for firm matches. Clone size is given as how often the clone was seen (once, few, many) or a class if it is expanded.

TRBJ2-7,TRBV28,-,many,TGTGCCAGCAGTTTCGTAGGGACCAAACTTCTGGGGCAGTACTTC,CASSFVGTKLLGQYF
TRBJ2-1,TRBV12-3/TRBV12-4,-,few,TGTGCCAGCAGCCACGGGACGCTACCGGTCGAGAATGAGCAGTTCTTC,CASSHGTLPVENEQFF
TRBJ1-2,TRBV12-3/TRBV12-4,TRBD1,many,TGTGCCAGCAGTTTGGGGACAGGGAACACCTTC,CASSLGTGNTF
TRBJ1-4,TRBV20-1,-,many,TGCAGCATGCCCGATGCAACTAATGAAAAACTGTTTTTT,CSMPDATNEKLFF
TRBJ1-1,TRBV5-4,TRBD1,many,TGTGCCAGCAGCTGGGGACAGGGCGACACTGAAGCTTTCTTT,CASSWGQGDTEAFF
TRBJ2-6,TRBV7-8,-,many,TGTGCCAGCAGCCCACGTTGGTTAGGTGGGGCCAACGTCCTGACTTTC,CASSPRWLGGANVLTF
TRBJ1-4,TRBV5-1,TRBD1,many,TGCGCCAGCAGTAGACATCGTACAGGGGGGAATGAAAAACTGTTTTTT,CASSRHRTGGNEKLFF
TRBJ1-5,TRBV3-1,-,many,TGTGCCAGCAGCCAAAGAGGGTTGGGTCAGCCCCAGCATTTT,CASSQRGLGQPQHF
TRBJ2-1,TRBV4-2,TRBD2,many,TGTGCCAGCGTGAGAGGGCCTAGCGGGATAGATGAGCAGTTCTTC,CASVRGPSGIDEQFF
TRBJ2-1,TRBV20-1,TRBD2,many,TGCAGTGCTTGGACTAGCGGCCACAATGAGCAGTTCTTC,CSAWTSGHNEQFF
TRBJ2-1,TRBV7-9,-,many,TGTGCCAGCAACCCCGCAGGGTTTGAGCAGTTCTTC,CASNPAGFEQFF
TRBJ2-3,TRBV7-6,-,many,TGTGCCAGCAGCCCCCGCCCCACAGATACGCAGTATTTT,CASSPRPTDTQYF
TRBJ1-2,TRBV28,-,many,TGTGCCAGCAGTTTAATCGGGGTGGGATATGGCTACACCTTC,CASSLIGVGYGYTF
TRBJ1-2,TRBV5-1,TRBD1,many,TGCGCCAGCAGAACCGTGACAGGGGACTATGGCTACACCTTC,CASRTVTGDYGYTF
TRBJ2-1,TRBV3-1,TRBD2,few,TGTGCCAGCAGCCAAGCGGCACTAGCGGTCTACAATGAGCAGTTCTTC,CASSQAALAVYNEQFF
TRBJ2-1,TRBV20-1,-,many,TGCAGTGCTAGCTCTTGGGACCCCGTCTCCAATGAGCAGTTCTTC,CSASSWDPVSNEQFF
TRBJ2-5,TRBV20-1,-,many,TGCAGTCTACTCGGTGAAGGAGAGACCCAGTACTTC,CSLLGEGETQYF
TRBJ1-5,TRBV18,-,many,TGTGCCAGCTCACCATTTGAGGGTTTTCGCAATCAGCCCCAGCATTTT,CASSPFEGFRNQPQHF
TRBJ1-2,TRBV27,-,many,TGTGCCAGCAGGAGGAATAATAACTATGGCTACACCTTC,CASRRNNNYGYTF
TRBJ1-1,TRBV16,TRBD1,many,TGTGCCAGCAGCCAATCAAGACAGGGCACTGAAGCTTTCTTT,CASSQSRQGTEAFF
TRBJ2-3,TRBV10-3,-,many,TGTGCCATCAGCCTGGGTGGGGGGGCCACAGATACGCAGTATTTT,CAISLGGGATDTQYF
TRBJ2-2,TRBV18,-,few,TGTGCCAGCTCAACCTACACAGGGTTTGGCACCGGGGAGCTGTTTTTT,CASSTYTGFGTGELFF
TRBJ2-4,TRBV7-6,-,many,TGTGCCAGCAGCTTAGAACCGGGAGCTAACATTCAGTACTTC,CASSLEPGANIQYF
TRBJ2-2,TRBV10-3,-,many,TGTGCCATCAGTGAGACCTACCTAGCCGGGGAGCTGTTTTTT,CAISETYLAGELFF
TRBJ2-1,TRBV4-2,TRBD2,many,TGTGCCAGCAGCCAGGACGGGGTAGCGGGAGATGAGCAGTTCTTC,CASSQDGVAGDEQFF
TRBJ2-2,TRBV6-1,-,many,TGTGCCAGCAGTGACAGGGTGAACACCGGGGAGCTGTTTTTT,CASSDRVNTGELFF
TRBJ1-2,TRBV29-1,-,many,TGCAGCGTTGAAGGGGGGTTGGACTATGGCTACACCTTC,CSVEGGLDYGYTF
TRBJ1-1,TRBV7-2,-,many,TGTGCCAGCAGCCCTCCAGGGTCCCTGGGGACTGAAGCTTTCTTT,CASSPPGSLGTEAFF